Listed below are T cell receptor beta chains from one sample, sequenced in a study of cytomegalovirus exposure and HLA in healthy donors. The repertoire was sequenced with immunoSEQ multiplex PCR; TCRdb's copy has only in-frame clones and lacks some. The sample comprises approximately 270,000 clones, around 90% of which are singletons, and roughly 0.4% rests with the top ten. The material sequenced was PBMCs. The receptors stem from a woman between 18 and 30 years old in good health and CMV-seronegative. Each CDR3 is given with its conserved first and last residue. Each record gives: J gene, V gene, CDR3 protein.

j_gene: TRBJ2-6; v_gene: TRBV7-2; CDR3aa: CASSSISGANVLTF
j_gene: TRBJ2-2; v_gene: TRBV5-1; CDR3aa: CASSLTMNTGELFF
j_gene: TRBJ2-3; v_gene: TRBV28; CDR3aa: CASSWTGTDTQYF
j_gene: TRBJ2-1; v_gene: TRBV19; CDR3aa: CASSSGQGASNEQFF
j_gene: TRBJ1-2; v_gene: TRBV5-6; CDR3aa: CASSLGSVYYGYTF
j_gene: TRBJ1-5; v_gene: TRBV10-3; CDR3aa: CAISEFGQDNQPQHF
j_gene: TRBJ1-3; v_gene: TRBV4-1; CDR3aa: CASSHVGAKESGNTIYF
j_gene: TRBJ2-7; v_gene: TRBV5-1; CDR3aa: CASSWGTVRSYEQYF
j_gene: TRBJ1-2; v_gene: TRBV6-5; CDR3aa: CASSYSGVGGDYGYTF
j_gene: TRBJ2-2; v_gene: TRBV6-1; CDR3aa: CASSEVSGGFGELFF
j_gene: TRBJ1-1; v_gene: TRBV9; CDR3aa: CASSDTGVMNTEAFF
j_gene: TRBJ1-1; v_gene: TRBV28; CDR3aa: CASSLGPRTDNTEAFF
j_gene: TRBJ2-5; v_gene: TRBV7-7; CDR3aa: CASSLGVPETQYF
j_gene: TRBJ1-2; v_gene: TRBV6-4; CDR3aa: CASSRTGNYGYTF
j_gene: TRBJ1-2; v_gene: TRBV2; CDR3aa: CASWIITTLNYGYTF
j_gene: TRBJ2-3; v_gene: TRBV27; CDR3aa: CASSYPDRRPHTDTQYF
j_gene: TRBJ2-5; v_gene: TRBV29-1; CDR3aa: CSVEDGLARQKTQYF
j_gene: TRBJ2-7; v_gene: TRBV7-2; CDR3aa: CASSLVMSLSYEQYF
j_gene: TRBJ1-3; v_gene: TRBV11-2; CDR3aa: CASSLGQGGGNTIYF
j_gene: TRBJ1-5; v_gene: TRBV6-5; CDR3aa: CASSSTGGVGQPQHF
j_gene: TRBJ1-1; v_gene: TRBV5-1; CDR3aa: CASSLEGAGGTEAFF
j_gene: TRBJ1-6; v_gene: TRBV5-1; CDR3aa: CASSLEGTGVGSPLHF
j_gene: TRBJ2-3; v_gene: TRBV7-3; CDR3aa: CASSSAGDTQYF
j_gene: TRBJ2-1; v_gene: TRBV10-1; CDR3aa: CASSKDLSSYNEQFF
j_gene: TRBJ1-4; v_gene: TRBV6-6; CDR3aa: CASSYNRGEKLFF
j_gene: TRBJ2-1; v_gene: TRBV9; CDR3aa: CASSPNGPSYNEQFF
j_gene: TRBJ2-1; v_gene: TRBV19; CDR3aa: CASREDRAGGEQFF
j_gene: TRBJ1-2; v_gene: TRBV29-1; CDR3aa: CSVDGANRGYTF
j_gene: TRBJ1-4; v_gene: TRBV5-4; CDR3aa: CASSLFSGSEKLFF
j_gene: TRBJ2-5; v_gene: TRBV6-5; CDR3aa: CASSSGAGGGETQYF
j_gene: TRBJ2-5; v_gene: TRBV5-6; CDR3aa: CASSPPVGGGQETQYF
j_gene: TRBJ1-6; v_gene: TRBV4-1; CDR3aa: CASSQEDRGFYSPLHF
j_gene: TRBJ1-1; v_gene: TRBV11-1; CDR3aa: CASSITGEAFF
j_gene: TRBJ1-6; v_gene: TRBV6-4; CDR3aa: CASSDRGGVGPLHF
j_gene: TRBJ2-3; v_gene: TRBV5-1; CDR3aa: CASSPPGAESTDTQYF
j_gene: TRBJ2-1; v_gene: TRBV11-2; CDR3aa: CASSSGGYNEQFF
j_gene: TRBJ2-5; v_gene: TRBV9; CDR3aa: CASSVDVAGIKTQYF
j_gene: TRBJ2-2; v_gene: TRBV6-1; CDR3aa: CASSSLLNTGELFF
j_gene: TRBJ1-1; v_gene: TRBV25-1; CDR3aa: CASTSGENTEAFF
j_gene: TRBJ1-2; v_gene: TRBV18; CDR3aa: CASSPTTGGDGYTF
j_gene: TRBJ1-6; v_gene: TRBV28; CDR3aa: CASSFPGDNSPLHF
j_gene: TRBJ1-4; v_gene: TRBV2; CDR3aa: CAILQGATNEKLFF
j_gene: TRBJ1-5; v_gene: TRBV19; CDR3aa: CASTNIGQGNQPQHF
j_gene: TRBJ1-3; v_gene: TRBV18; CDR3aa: CASSPDNSGNTIYF
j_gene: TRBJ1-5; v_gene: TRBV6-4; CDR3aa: CASSWTGGDNQPQHF
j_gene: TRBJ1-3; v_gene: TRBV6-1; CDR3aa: CASSLTRTWGNTIYF
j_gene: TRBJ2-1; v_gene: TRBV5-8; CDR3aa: CASSYTQEMRYEQFF
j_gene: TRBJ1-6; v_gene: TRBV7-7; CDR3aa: CAPPGGRCSPLHF
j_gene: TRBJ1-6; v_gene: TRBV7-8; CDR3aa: CASSFPLVGTGHSPLHF